This entry describes one TCR beta chain. Its matching antigen is unknown. Library preparation (for TCRbeta) was performed with unique molecular identifiers. Each CDR3 protein gets one entry after TCRdb re-called the PCR reads with MiXCR. This repertoire shows around 800,000 distinct CDR3 sequences, roughly 15% found once; its top ten account for roughly 4.8%. This specimen belongs to a study of T-cell reconstitution after alpha-beta-depleted transplantation in children. Study observations and caveats: The study reportedly traced alpha-beta T cells about two months after transplant to several hundred expanded graft clones.

This CDR3 region has 13 residues. V lost 4 bases, J lost 6 bases, and 11 bases lay in between. Germline-derived CDR1 and CDR2 are SGHRS and YFSETQ. The source material was PBMCs, mostly from graft donor cells, sampled 360 days after TCRalphabeta/CD19-depleted stem cell transplant. The sequence came from a male patient younger than 18 who had a stem cell transplant for acute lymphoblastic leukemia, so the T cells may come from the graft donor. The rearrangement joins TRBV5-1 to TRBJ2-1; no clear D gene. The CDR3 is CASSKVTSNEQFF. For the CDR3, the DNA is TGCGCCAGCAGCAAGGTGACGTCCAATGAGCAGTTCTTC. Full variable domain (remainder filled in from reference TRBV5-1 and TRBJ2-1): KAGVTQTPRYLIKTRGQQVTLSCSPISGHRSVSWYQQTPGQGLQFLFEYFSETQRNKGNFPGRFSGRQFSNSRSEMNVSTLELGDSALYLCASSKVTSNEQFFGPGTRLTVL.